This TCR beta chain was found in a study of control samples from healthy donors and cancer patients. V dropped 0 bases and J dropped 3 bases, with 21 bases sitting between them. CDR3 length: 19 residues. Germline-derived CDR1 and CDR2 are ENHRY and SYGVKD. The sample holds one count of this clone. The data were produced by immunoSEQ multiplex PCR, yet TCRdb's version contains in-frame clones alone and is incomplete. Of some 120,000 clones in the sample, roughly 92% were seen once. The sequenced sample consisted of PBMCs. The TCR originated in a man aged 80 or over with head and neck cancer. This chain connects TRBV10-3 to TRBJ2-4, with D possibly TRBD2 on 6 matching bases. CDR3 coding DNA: TGTGCCATCAGTGAGTCGAAGGGCTTGGGGGGAATAGGCAAAAACATTCAGTACTTC. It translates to CAISESKGLGGIGKNIQYF.